This T cell receptor (beta chain) was captured by sequencing in a study of cytomegalovirus exposure and HLA in healthy donors. The study ran its PCR with 60 Vbeta and 13 Jbeta primers. Assay: immunoSEQ multiplex PCR; the TCRdb copy retains only in-frame clones and omits some. The table lists a few hundred thousand clones, around nine tenths of them singletons. The CDR3 is made up of 15 amino acids. Germline CDR1 is SGHNT and CDR2 is YYREEE (reference sequence). The trim removed 4 bases at V and 4 bases at J, leaving 6 bases unmatched. Of note for this clone: Antigen specificity is unknown.

Findings and limits, study-wide: The study carried out a later analysis of TCR beta sequences. It associated 15,000 to 20,000 of them with specific HLA alleles at a false discovery rate of 0.05.

Regarding donors, all were healthy bone marrow donors. Sequenced material: PBMCs. The chain links TRBV5-4 to TRBJ2-5; 11 bases match TRBD2. This sequence was found in a woman in her late teens or twenties in good health and CMV-seronegative. The CDR3 loop reads CASSTLAGVVETQYF. In DNA form, the CDR3 reads TGTGCCAGCAGCACACTAGCGGGGGTGGTAGAGACCCAGTACTTC.